This TCR beta chain was recorded in a study of cytomegalovirus exposure and HLA in healthy donors. Notes on the study in general: TCR beta chains numbering more than 150 were designated cytomegalovirus-associated.

Both 60 Vbeta primers and 13 Jbeta primers went into the PCR. The table came from immunoSEQ multiplex PCR; TCRdb's copy has only in-frame clones and leaves some out. The table records under 200,000 clones, 80% of them present only once. In regard to this clone: The antigen remains unidentified.

Germline assignment: CDR1 SEHNR and CDR2 FQNEAQ (reference sequence). This CDR3 is 14 amino acids long. Trimming removed 6 bases from V and 5 bases from J; junction bases left unmatched: 9. Sequenced input: PBMCs. The chain uses TRBV7-9 and TRBJ1-2; the match to TRBD1 covers 7 bases. This TCR came from a woman in her fifties or sixties in good health and CMV-seropositive. The DNA for the CDR3 is TGTGCCAGCAGGCCGCAGGGGGTTAATTATGGCTACACCTTC. As protein: CASRPQGVNYGYTF.